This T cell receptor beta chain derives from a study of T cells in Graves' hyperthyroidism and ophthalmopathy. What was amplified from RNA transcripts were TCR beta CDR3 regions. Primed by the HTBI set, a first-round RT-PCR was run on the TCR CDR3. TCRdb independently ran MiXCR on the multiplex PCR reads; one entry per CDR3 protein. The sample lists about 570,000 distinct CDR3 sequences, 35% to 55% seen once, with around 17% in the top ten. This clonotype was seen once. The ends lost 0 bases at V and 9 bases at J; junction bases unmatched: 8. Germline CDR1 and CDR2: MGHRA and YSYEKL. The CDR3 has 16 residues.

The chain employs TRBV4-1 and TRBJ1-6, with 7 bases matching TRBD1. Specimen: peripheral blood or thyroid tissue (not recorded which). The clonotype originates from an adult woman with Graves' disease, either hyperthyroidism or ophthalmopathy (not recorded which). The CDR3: CASSQDRDSSGSPLHF. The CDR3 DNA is TGCGCCAGCAGCCAAGACCGGGACAGCTCGGGTTCACCCCTCCACTTT.